This TCR beta chain was sequenced in a study of shared clonotypes between healthy human individuals. The V and J ends lost 4 bases and 5 bases respectively, with 23 bases between them. The germline CDR1 and CDR2 sequences are MNHNS and SASEGT. The CDR3 is 17 amino acids. Using immunoSEQ multiplex PCR, the repertoire was profiled, and TCRdb retains in-frame clones only, with some absent. The table shows approximately 1.5 million clones, with approximately 98.5% occurring only once. This clone has only one observation. The sequence was collected from a man aged 25 to 40 in good health. The chain has TRBV6-1 and TRBJ2-5; D not certain. Material for sequencing was naive CD4+ T cells sorted from blood. Subset meaning: CD45RA+ positively selected. CDR3 residues: CASSAQLNPLVGETQYF. As DNA, the CDR3 is TGTGCCAGCAGTGCCCAACTAAACCCCCTCGTGGGTGAGACCCAGTACTTC.